This T cell receptor (beta chain) is from a study of OX40 agonist ivuxolimab in advanced cancers. Clones were read by immunoSEQ multiplex PCR, and TCRdb kept only the in-frame ones, dropping some. Altogether around 84,000 clones are present, 80% to 95% being singletons, with the ten largest covering more than 0.35%. The length of the CDR3 is 14 residues. V lost 5 bases to trimming and J lost 7 bases; unmatched junction nucleotides: 7. Germline V gene sequence: CDR1 MNHNY, CDR2 SVGAGI (reference sequence). Baseline was the first blood sampling point, followed by cycle 4 day 1 and cycle 7 day 1. The V gene is TRBV6-6, the J gene TRBJ2-7; TRBD2 matches 11 bases. This specimen was CD4+ or CD8+ T cells sorted from blood, taken in a trial of the OX40 agonist ivuxolimab. The receptor's source is an adult with an advanced solid tumor such as melanoma, head and neck, liver or kidney cancer. CDR3 coding DNA: TGTGCCAGCAGTCTAGCGGGAGGAGCAGGGGAGCAGTACTTC. Protein: CASSLAGGAGEQYF.